Presented here are 7 T cell receptor beta chains from one specimen sequenced in a study of T cells in Graves' hyperthyroidism and ophthalmopathy. Amplified TCR beta CDR3 regions derived from RNA transcripts. The HTBI primer set was used in a first-round RT-PCR of the TCR CDR3. Via MiXCR, TCRdb re-called the multiplex PCR reads, giving one row per CDR3 protein. This sample has around 450,000 distinct CDR3 sequences, with less than 20% found just once. The sample taken for sequencing was blood. The receptor set was obtained from a young woman with Graves' hyperthyroidism.

This clonotype has more than one count but fewer than ten. The chain uses TRBV24-1 and TRBJ1-2, with D maybe TRBD1 (5 bases). Trimming took 3 bases from V and 0 from J, leaving 13 bases between them. The germline V gene encodes CDR1 KGHDR and CDR2 SFDVKD. The CDR3 runs 16 residues. CDR3 amino acids: CATSDGGRAANYGYTF. CDR3 bases: TGTGCCACCAGTGATGGGGGACGGGCAGCTAACTATGGCTACACCTTC.

This clonotype was observed many times. The chain employs TRBV12-3 or TRBV12-4 and TRBJ2-1; TRBD2 agrees at 9 bases. The J segment lost 0 bases and the V segment lost 2 bases, leaving 11 bases of the junction unmatched. This CDR3 spans 19 amino acids. The DNA for the CDR3 is TGTGCCAGCAGTTTATTGACTGTAGCGGGGGCAAGCTCCTACAATGAGCAGTTCTTC. It yields the protein CASSLLTVAGASSYNEQFF.

In this sample, this clonotype turned up a few times. This chain joins TRBV2 and TRBJ1-5; D gene uncertain. Per the germline V gene, CDR1 is SNHLY and CDR2 is FYNNEI. The CDR3 spans 13 residues. The ends were cut back, 3 bases at V and 6 bases at J, with 9 bases in the middle. The CDR3 is CASSDGGAQPQHF. DNA of the CDR3: TGTGCCAGCAGTGACGGAGGAGCTCAGCCCCAGCATTTT. The full variable domain, with the rest looked up from reference TRBV2 and TRBJ1-5, is EPEVTQTPSHQVTQMGQEVILRCVPISNHLYFYWYRQILGQKVEFLVSFYNNEISEKSEIFDDQFSVERPDGSNFTLKIRSTKLEDSAMYFCASSDGGAQPQHFGDGTRLSIL.

The chain joins TRBV6-2 or TRBV6-3 to TRBJ1-1; TRBD1 agrees at 7 bases. The CDR3 has 14 amino acids. Germline trimming cut 5 bases from V and 2 bases from J; bases unmatched to any gene: 5. Germline loops: CDR1 MNHEY, CDR2 SVGEGT. The CDR3 DNA follows: TGTGCCAGCAGTGACGGGACAGTTAACACTGAAGCTTTCTTT. Translation gives CASSDGTVNTEAFF.

This chain joins TRBV27 and TRBJ2-3, with 12 nucleotides matching TRBD1. From germline, CDR1 is MNHEY and CDR2 SMNVEV (reference sequence). The V segment lost 5 bases and the J segment 0 bases; nucleotides outside the gene matches: 3. This CDR3 has 16 residues. This CDR3 reads CASSGGQGASTDTQYF. The CDR3 DNA is TGTGCCAGCAGTGGGGGACAGGGGGCCAGCACAGATACGCAGTATTTT.

This clonotype has a handful of counts. The chain combines TRBV5-8 with TRBJ2-1, with D possibly matching TRBD2 (7 bases). The CDR3 extends over 14 amino acids. V gave up 8 bases and J gave up 7 bases, with 19 bases separating them. Germline V lookup: CDR1 SGHTS, CDR2 YDEGEE. Written as DNA, the CDR3 is TGTGCCAGTGTCTTTCGGGGGGCCGGAAATGAGCAGTTCTTC. Residues: CASVFRGAGNEQFF.

This clonotype was counted once. J is TRBJ2-1 and V is TRBV27; 7 positions match TRBD1. The CDR3 extends over 13 amino acids. V shed 7 bases and J 1 base; nucleotides not matched to a gene: 1. Germline V gene data show CDR1 as MNHEY and CDR2 as SMNVEV (reference sequence). The CDR3 spells CASKTGSYNEQFF. The CDR3 nucleotides read TGTGCCAGCAAGACAGGGTCCTACAATGAGCAGTTCTTC.